These 20 T cell receptor beta chains came from one sample sequenced in a study of T cell repertoires in cytomegalovirus infection. TCRdb used MiXCR to reprocess the reads, holding one entry per CDR3 protein. The data contain around 740,000 distinct CDR3 sequences, 35% of them singletons. Material for sequencing was PBMCs. These receptor sequences come from a human donor in good health (CMV status not recorded). Some clones in this sample may be carry-over from other donors' samples.

This clonotype was seen more than once but under ten times. The chain uses TRBV4-1 and TRBJ2-7; the D gene is possibly TRBD2 (5 bases). Deletions cut 1 base from V and 0 bases from J, with 7 bases between. The germline CDR1 and CDR2 sequences are MGHRA and YSYEKL. This CDR3 is built from 14 residues. The CDR3 sequence: CASSQVGSSYEQYF. The CDR3 bases are TGCGCCAGCAGCCAAGTGGGGAGCTCCTACGAGCAGTACTTC.

This clonotype was seen a few times. The rearrangement links TRBV28 to TRBJ2-1; 13 bases align to TRBD2. Per germline, CDR1 MDHEN and CDR2 SYDVKM. The CDR3 is made up of 15 amino acids. The trim removed 6 bases at V and 7 bases at J, leaving 6 bases unmatched. The CDR3 region is CASSQTSGRLNEQFF. CDR3 nucleotides: TGTGCCAGCAGCCAGACTAGCGGGAGGCTTAATGAGCAGTTCTTC.

V is TRBV6-6 and J is TRBJ1-2; maybe TRBD1 (5 bases). The V end was cut by 8 bases, the J end by 0 bases, with 13 bases between. The CDR3 is 14 amino acids. Per germline, CDR1 MNHNY and CDR2 SVGAGI (reference sequence). CDR3 DNA sequence: TGTGCCAGCGGGGCAGGGCTTTCTAACTATGGCTACACCTTC. It yields the protein CASGAGLSNYGYTF.

This clonotype is a singleton in its sample. The rearrangement uses TRBV20-1 and TRBJ1-5, with D maybe TRBD1 (6 bases). Germline V gives CDR1 DFQATT, CDR2 SNEGSKA (reference sequence). The CDR3 contains 16 residues. Trimming cost V 1 base and J 4 bases, with 17 bases left between them. The CDR3 loop is CSARVGGGFSNQPQHF. CDR3 sequence (DNA): TGCAGTGCTAGAGTTGGGGGCGGCTTCTCTAATCAGCCCCAGCATTTT.

About this clonotype: Since no conserved phenylalanine or tryptophan closes the CDR3, a read error is the likely cause. The V and J genes are TRBV28 and TRBJ1-5; no clear D. Germline-derived CDR1 and CDR2 are MDHEN and SYDVKM. The V end lost 2 bases, the J end lost 3 bases, and 8 bases lay between the germline ends. This CDR3 is built from 14 residues. As DNA, the CDR3 is TGTGCCAGCAGTTTACCCATCTCCAATCAGCCCCAGCATTTA. Translated, it gives CASSLPISNQPQHL.

This clonotype was observed a handful of times. The chain joins TRBV15 to TRBJ2-1; 8 nucleotides line up with TRBD1. The CDR3 totals 16 residues. CDR1 is LNHNV, CDR2 YYDKDF, per germline (reference sequence). Trimming removed 3 bases from V and 5 bases from J; junction bases left unmatched: 9. CDR3 nucleotide sequence: TGTGCCACCAGCAGGCCGCCGGGACAGGCGGACAATGAGCAGTTCTTC. Encoded protein: CATSRPPGQADNEQFF.

This clonotype has more than one count but fewer than ten. The chain carries TRBV5-6 and TRBJ1-1; 7 bases map to TRBD1. V shed 1 base and J 4 bases; nucleotides not matched to a gene: 10. The CDR3 spans 16 residues. CDR1 SGHDT and CDR2 YYEEEE come from the germline V gene. Here the CDR3 DNA reads TGTGCCAGCAGCTTGTACAGGGGAAGAGGAGGCACTGAAGCTTTCTTT. This translates into CASSLYRGRGGTEAFF.

The rearrangement uses TRBV7-6 and TRBJ2-3; D uncertain. CDR1 and CDR2 from the germline V gene are SGHVS and FNYEAQ. This CDR3 contains 15 residues. Trimming took off 5 bases at V and 2 bases at J, with 14 bases between the two ends. CDR3 region: CASSRAVWPTDTQYF. The CDR3, as DNA: TGTGCCAGCAGCCGTGCGGTGTGGCCCACAGATACGCAGTATTTT.

This clonotype was observed at least ten times. This sequence joins TRBV11-3 and TRBJ2-7; no definite D call. V gave up 0 bases and J gave up 3 bases, with 12 bases separating them. CDR3 length: 15 amino acids. CDR1 and CDR2 from the germline V gene are SGHNT and YENEEA. CDR3 sequence reads: CASSLDASMGYEQYF. Written as DNA, the CDR3 is TGTGCCAGCAGCTTAGATGCCTCGATGGGCTACGAGCAGTACTTC.

About this clonotype: This CDR3 fails to terminate in the conserved phenylalanine or tryptophan, so it likely reflects a read error. It is unclear where the CDR3 begins or ends on the DNA, so no DNA is shown, and the CDR3 is as TCRdb lists it. CDR3 sequence: CSVQGQGRGYTL. The rearrangement joins TRBV29-1 to TRBJ1-2; the table calls TRBD1, which could not be checked here. The length of the CDR3 is 12 amino acids, counting both ends. Germline-derived CDR1 and CDR2 are SQVTM and ANQGSEA.

This clonotype was seen more than once but under ten times. The chain uses TRBV28 and TRBJ2-5; TRBD1 matches 9 bases. Germline lookup yields CDR1 MDHEN and CDR2 SYDVKM. Trimming at V came to 5 bases and at J to 4 bases, leaving 2 bases not matched to a gene. The CDR3 contains 13 residues. CDR3: CASSRTGVETQYF. In DNA, the CDR3 is TGTGCCAGCAGTCGGACAGGGGTAGAGACCCAGTACTTC.

This chain joins TRBV5-1 and TRBJ1-2; TRBD1 agrees at 7 bases. There are 14 residues in the CDR3. The germline V gene has CDR1 SGHRS and CDR2 YFSETQ. Germline trimming cut 4 bases from V and 8 bases from J; bases unmatched to any gene: 11. CDR3 sequence (DNA): TGCGCCAGCAGCGGGGGGGGACAGCGTAACGGCTACACCTTC. This gives the protein CASSGGGQRNGYTF.

This clonotype occurred a few times. The chain recombines TRBV7-9 with TRBJ2-6; tentative D call: TRBD2 (6 bases). The germline V and J ends were trimmed by 8 bases and 2 bases, with 7 bases remaining between them. Germline-derived CDR1 and CDR2 are SEHNR and FQNEAQ (reference sequence). The CDR3 consists of 13 residues. The CDR3 reads CASRGTGANVLTF. The CDR3 DNA reads as TGTGCCAGCCGGGGGACTGGGGCCAACGTCCTGACTTTC.

The chain links TRBV7-6 to TRBJ2-7; 7 bases line up with TRBD1. The CDR3 sequence is 13 residues long. Germline V gives CDR1 SGHVS, CDR2 FNYEAQ. V lost 5 bases, J lost 7 bases, and 8 bases stayed unmatched. The CDR3 region has the DNA TGTGCCAGCAGCCTCACAGGGGTAAAAGAGCAGTACTTC. Protein product: CASSLTGVKEQYF. Using reference TRBV7-6 and TRBJ2-7 for the parts outside the CDR3, the full variable domain is GAGVSQSPRYKVTKRGQDVALRCDPISGHVSLYWYRQALGQGPEFLTYFNYEAQQDKSGLPNDRFSAERPEGSISTLTIQRTEQRDSAMYRCASSLTGVKEQYFGPGTRLTVT.

This clonotype was counted only a few times. The V call is TRBV6-6, the J call TRBJ2-1; TRBD2 matches at 12 bases. Germline loops: CDR1 MNHNY, CDR2 SVGAGI (reference sequence). The CDR3 length is 17 residues. V trimming: 6 bases; J trimming: 0 bases; junction bases outside the gene matches: 6. The CDR3 DNA sequence: TGTGCCAGCAGAGGGACTAGCGGGCCACGCTCCTACAATGAGCAGTTCTTC. Its translation is CASRGTSGPRSYNEQFF.

This rearrangement joins TRBV4-2 to TRBJ2-5; 11 bases line up with TRBD2. Germline V lookup: CDR1 LGHNA, CDR2 YNFKEQ. The CDR3 has 16 amino acids. Unmatched junction bases numbered 7, after V lost 3 bases and J lost 4 bases. CDR3 nucleotides: TGTGCCAGCAGCCAGAGTAGCGGGGGGGCTACAGAGACCCAGTACTTC. Translating gives CASSQSSGGATETQYF.

Comment on this clonotype: A read error may explain this, as a much larger clone is one base away. V is TRBV7-2 and J is TRBJ2-1; 9 bases are shared with TRBD2. The CDR3 contains 15 residues. Germline V CDR1 and CDR2: SGHTA, FQGNSA. The CDR3 loop reads CASSPAGTSYNEQLF. In DNA, the CDR3 is TGTGCCAGCAGCCCCGCCGGGACTAGCTACAATGAGCAGTTATTC.

The genes are TRBV2 and TRBJ2-5, with D possibly matching TRBD2 (6 bases). Germline V gene lookup returns CDR1 SNHLY and CDR2 FYNNEI. Deletions cut 0 bases from V and 2 bases from J, with 16 bases between. The CDR3 length is 17 residues. Here the CDR3 DNA reads TGTGCCAGCAGTGAAGCGCTCCGGGGACTCGGGCAAGAGACCCAGTACTTC. Its translation is CASSEALRGLGQETQYF.

This sequence joins TRBV7-8 and TRBJ2-1; TRBD1 agrees at 9 bases. The CDR3 consists of 17 residues. Germline V gene sequence: CDR1 SGHVS, CDR2 FQNEAQ. V lost 5 bases to trimming and J lost 5 bases; unmatched junction nucleotides: 13. CDR3 bases: TGTGCCAGCAGCCCAGGACAGGGGCGACCCCTACACAATGAGCAGTTCTTC. Its protein product is CASSPGQGRPLHNEQFF.

This clonotype was found a few times. The V gene is TRBV6-5, the J gene TRBJ2-3; 8 bases fit TRBD2. V lost 5 bases, J lost 4 bases, and 5 bases stayed unmatched. Germline loops: CDR1 MNHEY, CDR2 SVGAGI. This CDR3 contains 14 residues. In nucleotides, the CDR3 is TGTGCCAGCAGTCGACTAGCGTTTGCAGATACGCAGTATTTT. Protein product: CASSRLAFADTQYF.